Each of the 14 T cell receptor beta chains below was sequenced from the same sample in a study of CD8 T cells in Susac syndrome. When the RNA was reverse transcribed, random hexamers were used with an input of roughly 0.5 to 1 ug. MiXCR was run by TCRdb on the immunoSEQ multiplex PCR reads, yielding one entry per CDR3 protein. The sample has about 190,000 distinct CDR3 sequences, just under 95% seen once. Sequences were obtained from CD8+ T cells from PBMCs. The receptors come from a human donor with Susac syndrome.

The chain employs TRBV7-3 and TRBJ2-2; TRBD2 matches at 8 bases. CDR1 SGHTA and CDR2 FQGTGA come from the germline V gene. Trimming at V came to 1 base and at J to 7 bases, leaving 8 bases not matched to a gene. This CDR3 comprises 16 residues. The CDR3 sequence: CASSLMAGGYGGELFF. CDR3 bases: TGTGCCAGCAGCTTAATGGCGGGGGGTTATGGCGGGGAGCTGTTTTTT. The whole variable domain, filled in from reference TRBV7-3 and TRBJ2-2, reads GAGVSQTPSNKVTEKGKYVELRCDPISGHTALYWYRQSLGQGPEFLIYFQGTGAADDSGLPNDRFFAVRPEGSVSTLKIQRTERGDSAVYLCASSLMAGGYGGELFFGEGSRLTVL.

This chain connects TRBV29-1 to TRBJ1-2; no clear D gene. The ends were cut back, 3 bases at V and 3 bases at J, with 8 bases in the middle. This CDR3 region has 12 residues. In germline, CDR1 is SQVTM, CDR2 ANQGSEA. The chain's CDR3 is CSVDNPDYGYTF. CDR3 bases: TGCAGCGTTGATAACCCAGACTATGGCTACACCTTC.

The gene calls are TRBV7-3 and TRBJ1-1; unclear D gene. Per germline, CDR1 SGHTA and CDR2 FQGTGA. V lost 0 bases and J lost 1, with 9 bases in between. This CDR3 contains 15 residues. CDR3 protein: CASSLTNAANTEAFF. CDR3 nucleotide sequence: TGTGCCAGCAGCTTAACCAACGCAGCGAACACTGAAGCTTTCTTT.

This chain connects TRBV7-9 to TRBJ2-7; TRBD1 matches at 9 bases. V shed 4 bases and J 3 bases; nucleotides not matched to a gene: 4. The CDR3 has 14 residues. Germline CDR1 is SEHNR and CDR2 is FQNEAQ (reference sequence). CDR3 loop: CASSSQGAFYEQYF. In DNA, the CDR3 is TGTGCCAGCAGCTCACAGGGGGCGTTCTACGAGCAGTACTTC.

CDR3 DNA: TGCGCCAGCAGCTTGGCGGGCCACGGTATCTACGAGCAGTACTTC. Translated, it gives CASSLAGHGIYEQYF. This rearrangement joins TRBV5-1 to TRBJ2-7, with D unresolved. V was shortened by 0 bases and J by 3 bases, with 13 bases between the two germline ends. Germline V gene sequence: CDR1 SGHRS, CDR2 YFSETQ. The CDR3 length is 15 residues.

The rearrangement uses TRBV7-2 and TRBJ2-7; 8 bases agree with TRBD1. The trim removed 3 bases at V and 3 bases at J, leaving 4 bases unmatched. The CDR3 has 14 amino acids. Germline V gives CDR1 SGHTA, CDR2 FQGNSA. CDR3 sequence reads: CASSFDRGSYEQYF. The CDR3 DNA is TGTGCCAGCAGCTTCGACAGGGGAAGCTACGAGCAGTACTTC.

The rearrangement uses TRBV12-3 or TRBV12-4 and TRBJ2-7; weak D call: TRBD2 (6 bases). The CDR3 has 15 residues. The V gene lost 4 bases and the J gene lost 4 bases, with 17 bases spanning the gap. CDR3 amino acids: CASSSTSQGQYEQYF. The CDR3 coding sequence is TGTGCCAGCAGTTCCACTAGCCAGGGCCAATACGAGCAGTACTTC.

The chain is built from TRBV12-3 or TRBV12-4 and TRBJ1-1; TRBD1 matches 8 bases. V dropped 4 bases and J dropped 4; count of bases not matched to a gene: 5. The CDR3 runs to 14 residues. CDR3 DNA sequence: TGTGCCAGCAGTTCCTACAGGGGGGGCACTGAAGCTTTCTTT. Translation gives CASSSYRGGTEAFF.

The chain combines TRBV20-1 with TRBJ2-2, with 9 bases that match TRBD2. This CDR3 region has 14 residues. Germline-derived CDR1 and CDR2 are DFQATT and SNEGSKA (reference sequence). J lost 5 bases, V lost 3 bases, and 4 bases had no gene match. The CDR3 is CSARLAGITGELFF. The CDR3 DNA is TGCAGTGCTAGGCTAGCGGGGATTACCGGGGAGCTGTTTTTT.

The rearrangement joins TRBV30 to TRBJ1-5; 9 bases line up with TRBD1. The V gene end was trimmed by 0 bases and the J gene end by 4 bases; junction bases not matched to a gene: 4. CDR3 length: 15 residues. CDR1 and CDR2 from the germline V gene are GTSNPN and SVGIG (reference sequence). CDR3 in amino acids: CAWSVEGQGNQPQHF. The CDR3 DNA follows: TGTGCCTGGAGTGTAGAGGGACAGGGAAATCAGCCCCAGCATTTT.

This rearrangement joins TRBV9 to TRBJ2-3; either TRBD1 or TRBD2 may supply D (5 bases each). V gave up 3 bases and J gave up 1 base, with 12 bases separating them. This CDR3 region has 15 residues. Germline loops: CDR1 SGDLS, CDR2 YYNGEE. The CDR3 sequence: CASSETDGGTDTQYF. The CDR3 DNA reads TGTGCCAGCAGCGAGACAGACGGGGGCACAGATACGCAGTATTTT. Filled out from reference TRBV9 and TRBJ2-3, the complete variable domain reads DSGVTQTPKHLITATGQRVTLRCSPRSGDLSVYWYQQSLDQGLQFLIQYYNGEERAKGNILERFSAQQFPDLHSELNLSSLELGDSALYFCASSETDGGTDTQYFGPGTRLTVL.

Remarks on this clonotype: The junction departs from germline at one end; a sequencing error may be responsible. V usage is TRBV20-1 and J usage is TRBJ1-3; maybe TRBD1 (6 bases). The CDR3 has 15 amino acids. CDR1 is DFQATT, CDR2 SNEGSKA, per germline (reference sequence). This CDR3 is CSARGGAASGNTIYF. CDR3 bases: TGCAGCGCTAGGGGGGGGGCCGCCTCTGGAAACACCATATATTTT.

The chain is built from TRBV20-1 and TRBJ1-5; 7 nucleotides match TRBD1. Per germline, CDR1 DFQATT and CDR2 SNEGSKA (reference sequence). The junction had 7 bases not matched to a gene; V was cut back by 2 bases and J by 0 bases. The CDR3 consists of 16 residues. The chain's CDR3 is CSARHRGSFSNQPQHF. CDR3 DNA sequence: TGCAGTGCTAGACACAGGGGAAGTTTTAGCAATCAGCCCCAGCATTTT.

DNA for the CDR3: TGTGCCAGCAGCGTAACTAGCGGGAGAACAGATACGCAGTATTTT. Protein: CASSVTSGRTDTQYF. This chain joins TRBV9 and TRBJ2-3, with 11 bases fitting TRBD2. This CDR3 contains 15 residues. V shed 1 base, J shed 3 bases, and the junction held 1 base outside the gene matches. The germline gives CDR1 SGDLS, CDR2 YYNGEE.